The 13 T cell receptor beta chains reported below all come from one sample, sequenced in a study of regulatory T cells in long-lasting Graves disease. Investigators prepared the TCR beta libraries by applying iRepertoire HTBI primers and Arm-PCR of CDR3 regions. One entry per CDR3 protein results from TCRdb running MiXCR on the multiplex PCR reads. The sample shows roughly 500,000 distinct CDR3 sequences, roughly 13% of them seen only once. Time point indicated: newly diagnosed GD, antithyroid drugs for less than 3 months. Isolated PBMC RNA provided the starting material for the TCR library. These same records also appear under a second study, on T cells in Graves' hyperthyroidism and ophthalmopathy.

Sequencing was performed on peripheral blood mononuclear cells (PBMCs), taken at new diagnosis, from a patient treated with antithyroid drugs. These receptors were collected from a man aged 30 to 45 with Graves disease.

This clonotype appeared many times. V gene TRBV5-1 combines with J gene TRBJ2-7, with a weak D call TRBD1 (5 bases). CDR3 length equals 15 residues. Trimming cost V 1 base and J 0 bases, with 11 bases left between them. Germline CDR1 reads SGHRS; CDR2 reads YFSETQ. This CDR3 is CASSLTGARSYEQYF. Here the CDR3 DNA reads TGCGCCAGCAGCTTGACAGGTGCTCGCTCCTACGAGCAGTACTTC. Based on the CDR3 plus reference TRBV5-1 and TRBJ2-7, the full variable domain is KAGVTQTPRYLIKTRGQQVTLSCSPISGHRSVSWYQQTPGQGLQFLFEYFSETQRNKGNFPGRFSGRQFSNSRSEMNVSTLELGDSALYLCASSLTGARSYEQYFGPGTRLTVT.

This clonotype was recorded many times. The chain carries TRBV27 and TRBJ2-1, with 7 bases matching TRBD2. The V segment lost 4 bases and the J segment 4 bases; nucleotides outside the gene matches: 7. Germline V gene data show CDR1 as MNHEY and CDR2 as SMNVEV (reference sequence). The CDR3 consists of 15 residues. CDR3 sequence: CASSSGLPKYNEQFF. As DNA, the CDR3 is TGTGCCAGCAGTTCGGGACTACCAAAGTACAATGAGCAGTTCTTC.

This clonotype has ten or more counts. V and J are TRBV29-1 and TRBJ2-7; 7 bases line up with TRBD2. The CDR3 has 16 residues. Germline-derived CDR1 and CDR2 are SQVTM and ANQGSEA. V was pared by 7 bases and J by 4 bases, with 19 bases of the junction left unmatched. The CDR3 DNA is TGCAGCGCTGGGGGGGGGACGGGACTACGCCATTACGAGCAGTACTTC. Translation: CSAGGGTGLRHYEQYF.

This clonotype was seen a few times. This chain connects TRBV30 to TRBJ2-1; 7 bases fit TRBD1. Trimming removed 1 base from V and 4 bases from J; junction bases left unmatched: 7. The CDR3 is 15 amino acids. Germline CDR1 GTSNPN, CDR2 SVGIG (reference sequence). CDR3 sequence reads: CAWSDGTVQYNEQFF. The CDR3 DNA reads TGTGCCTGGAGTGACGGGACAGTTCAGTACAATGAGCAGTTCTTC.

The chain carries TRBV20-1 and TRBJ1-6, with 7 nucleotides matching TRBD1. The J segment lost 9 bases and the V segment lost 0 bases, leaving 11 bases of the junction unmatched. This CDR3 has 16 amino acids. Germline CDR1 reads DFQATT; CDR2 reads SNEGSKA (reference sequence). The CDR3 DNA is TGCAGTGCTAGAGATCGAGGGGGCTCTGTAGTTTCACCCCTCCACTTT. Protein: CSARDRGGSVVSPLHF.

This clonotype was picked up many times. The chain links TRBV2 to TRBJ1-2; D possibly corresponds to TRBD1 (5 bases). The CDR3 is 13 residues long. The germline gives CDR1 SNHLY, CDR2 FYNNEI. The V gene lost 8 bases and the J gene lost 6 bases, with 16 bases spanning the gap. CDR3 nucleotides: TGTGCCAGCTTGGGGCAGGATCCCCATGGCTACACCTTC. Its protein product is CASLGQDPHGYTF.

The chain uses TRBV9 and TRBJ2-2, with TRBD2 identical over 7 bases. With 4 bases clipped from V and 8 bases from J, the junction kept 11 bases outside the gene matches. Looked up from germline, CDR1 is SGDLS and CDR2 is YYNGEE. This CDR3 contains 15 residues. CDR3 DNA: TGTGCCAGCAGCCAGGCTAGCGGAGCCCTGGGGGAGCTGTTTTTT. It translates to CASSQASGALGELFF.

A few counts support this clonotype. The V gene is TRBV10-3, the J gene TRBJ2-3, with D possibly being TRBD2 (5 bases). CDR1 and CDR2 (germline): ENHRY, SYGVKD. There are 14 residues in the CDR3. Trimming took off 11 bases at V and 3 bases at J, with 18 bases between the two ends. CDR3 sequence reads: CAFSFGSTTDTQYF. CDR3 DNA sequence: TGTGCCTTCTCCTTTGGGAGCACGACAGATACGCAGTATTTT.

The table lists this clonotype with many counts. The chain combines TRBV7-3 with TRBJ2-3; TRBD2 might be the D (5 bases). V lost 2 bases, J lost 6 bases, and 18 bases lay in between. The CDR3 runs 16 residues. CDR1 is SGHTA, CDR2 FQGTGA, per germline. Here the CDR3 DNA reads TGTGCCAGCAGCTTAGGGAGTTCGGCGGTCCAGGATACGCAGTATTTT. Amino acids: CASSLGSSAVQDTQYF. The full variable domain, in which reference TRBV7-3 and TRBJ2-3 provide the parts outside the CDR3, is GAGVSQTPSNKVTEKGKYVELRCDPISGHTALYWYRQSLGQGPEFLIYFQGTGAADDSGLPNDRFFAVRPEGSVSTLKIQRTERGDSAVYLCASSLGSSAVQDTQYFGPGTRLTVL.

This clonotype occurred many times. DNA of the CDR3: TGTGCCAGCAGTTTTTATGGGACTAGCGGGAGGAGTGCAGATACGCAGTATTTT. It specifies CASSFYGTSGRSADTQYF. The rearrangement uses TRBV12-3 or TRBV12-4 and TRBJ2-3; TRBD2 agrees at 15 bases. J gave up 4 bases and V 3 bases, and 8 bases lay outside the gene matches. This CDR3 comprises 18 residues.

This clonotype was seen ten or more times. The CDR3 nucleotides are TGCAGTGCGATTGACACGAGCTCCTACGAGCAGTACTTC. This codes for CSAIDTSSYEQYF. The chain carries TRBV20-1 and TRBJ2-7; D not resolved. Trimming stripped 6 bases from V and 0 bases from J, with 12 bases between. This CDR3 has 13 residues. CDR1 is DFQATT and CDR2 is SNEGSKA in the germline V gene (reference sequence).

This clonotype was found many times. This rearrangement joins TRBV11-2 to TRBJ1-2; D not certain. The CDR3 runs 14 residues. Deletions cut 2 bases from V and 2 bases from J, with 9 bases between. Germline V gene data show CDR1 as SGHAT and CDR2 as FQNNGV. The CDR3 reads CASSLHGVNYGYTF. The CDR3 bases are TGTGCCAGCAGCTTACACGGGGTGAACTATGGCTACACCTTC.

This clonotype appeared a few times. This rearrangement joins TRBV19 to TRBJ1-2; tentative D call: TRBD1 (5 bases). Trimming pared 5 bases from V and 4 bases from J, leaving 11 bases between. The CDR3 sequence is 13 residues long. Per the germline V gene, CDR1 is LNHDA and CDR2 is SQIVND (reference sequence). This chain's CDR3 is CASSLRQSYGYTF. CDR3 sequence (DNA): TGTGCCAGTAGTCTCCGACAGTCCTATGGCTACACCTTC.